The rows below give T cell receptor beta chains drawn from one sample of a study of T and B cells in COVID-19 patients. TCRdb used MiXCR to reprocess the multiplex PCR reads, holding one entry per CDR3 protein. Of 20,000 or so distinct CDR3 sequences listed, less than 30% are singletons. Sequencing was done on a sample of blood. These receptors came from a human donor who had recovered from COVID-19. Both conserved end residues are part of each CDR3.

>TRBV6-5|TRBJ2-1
CASSYRLGGSVNEQFF
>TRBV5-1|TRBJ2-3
CASSWPSTDTQYF
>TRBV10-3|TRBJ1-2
CAISRGQGSNYGYTF
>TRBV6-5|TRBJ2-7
CASSDWGNDGYEQYF
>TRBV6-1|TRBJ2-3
CASSPGLAGLDTQYF
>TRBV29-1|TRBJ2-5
CSVGRGVETRYF
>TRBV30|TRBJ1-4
CAWSGAGGTNEKLFF
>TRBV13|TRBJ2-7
CASSLAGREGVVHEQYF
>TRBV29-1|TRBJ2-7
CSVELAGAEQYF
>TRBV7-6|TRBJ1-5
CASSRNTDSNQPQHF
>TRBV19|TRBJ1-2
CASKVATVENYGYTF
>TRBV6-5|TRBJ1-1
CASSYAANTGTEAFF
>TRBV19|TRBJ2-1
CASSVGGTYYNEQFF
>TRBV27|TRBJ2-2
CASSLAGTGELFF
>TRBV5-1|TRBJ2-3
CASSLGVLAGASDTQYF
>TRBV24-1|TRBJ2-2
CATSETGDTGELFF
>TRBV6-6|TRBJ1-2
CASSPPGGDYGYTF
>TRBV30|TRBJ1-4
CAWNAGVSEKLFF
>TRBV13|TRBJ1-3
CASSLRINSGNTIYF
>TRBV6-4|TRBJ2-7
CASSDGAVSYEQYF
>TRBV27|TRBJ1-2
CASSPLSSYGYTF
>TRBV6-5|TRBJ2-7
CASSPWGWDEQYF
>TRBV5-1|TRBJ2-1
CASSLAGSFSEQFF
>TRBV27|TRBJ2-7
CASSYSRRSYEQYF
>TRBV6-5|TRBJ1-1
CASSFGWTVGGTEAFF
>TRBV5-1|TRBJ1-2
CASSLAHSIYGYTF
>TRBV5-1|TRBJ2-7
CASSLAGTPSYEQYF
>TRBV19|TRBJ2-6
CASGWANVLTF
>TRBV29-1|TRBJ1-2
CSVSGTGDYGYTF
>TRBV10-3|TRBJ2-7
CAISDQMGSYEQYF
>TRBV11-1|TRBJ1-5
CASSPSQGQPQHF
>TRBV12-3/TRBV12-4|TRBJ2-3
CASSLGQGVDTQYF
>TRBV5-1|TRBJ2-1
CAGSLDPGSSGEQFF
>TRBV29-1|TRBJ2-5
CSVGWTSGGRRETQYF
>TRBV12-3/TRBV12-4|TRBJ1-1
CASSFSTEAFF
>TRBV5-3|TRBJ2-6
CASSADLGSGANVLTF
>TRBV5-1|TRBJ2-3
CASSGASARTDTQYF
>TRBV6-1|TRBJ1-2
CASSEGLGGKANYGYTF
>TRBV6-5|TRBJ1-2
CASRGTNYGYTF
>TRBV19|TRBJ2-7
CASSIQGEYYEQYF
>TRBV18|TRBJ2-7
CASSPLQGSHEQYF
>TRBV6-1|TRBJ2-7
CASSDGGTGNSYEQYF
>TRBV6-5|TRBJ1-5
CASSYEDQPQHF
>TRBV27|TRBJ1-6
CASSSRTHSPLHF
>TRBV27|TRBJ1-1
CASSPGQLPATEAFF
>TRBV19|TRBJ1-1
CASTRTGLNTEAFF
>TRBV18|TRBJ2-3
CASSPGTSGGTDTQYF
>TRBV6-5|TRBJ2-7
CASSYSGGPGHEQYF
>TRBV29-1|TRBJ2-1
CSVEWSRSYNEQFF
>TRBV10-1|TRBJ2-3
CASSYSTDTQYF
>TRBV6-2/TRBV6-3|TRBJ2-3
CASSESLGDTQYF
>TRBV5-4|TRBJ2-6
CASSRTGFGANVLTF
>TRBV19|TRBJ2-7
CASSIYSGRASYEQYF
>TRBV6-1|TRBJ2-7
CAGTSGTSYEQYF